This T cell receptor beta chain comes out of a study of vaccination effects on CD4 cells after COVID-19 (dated by TCRdb to 2022 to 2024). Regarding the study in general: Each participant received two doses of an mRNA SARS-CoV-2 vaccine, either BNT162b2 or mRNA-1273. In both COVID-19 convalescent patients and infection-naive vaccine recipients, the study compared SARS-CoV-2 spike-specific CD4+ TCR repertoires from before mRNA vaccination with those from after it. Altogether, some 10 COVID-19 convalescent patients and several SARS-CoV-2-naive healthy vaccine recipients made up the full study. In the study, cultures from other donors were sequenced using the Oncomine TCR Beta short-read assay on an Illumina iSeq 100. The paper's findings and limits, for the study overall: Among healthy vaccine recipients, nearly all vaccine-induced clones were SARS-CoV-2 mono-reactive, and only 1 of 255 was cross-reactive with common cold coronaviruses. The study was limited by a small number of convalescent patients, and early post-infection timepoints were lacking. Both infection-induced and vaccine-induced clones contracted markedly at late post-vaccination timepoints, which is consistent with waning T cell responses.

In its sample, this clone was seen once. Its recognized antigen is unknown. No much larger clone is present one base from it, and per-base qualities are unavailable. The method behind the library was the immunoSEQ multiplex PCR assay. DNA from the cultured and isolated CD4+ T cells underwent TCR beta CDR3 sequencing. In the paper's pipeline: Non-productive TCR sequences were removed, reads were trimmed to the CDR3 region, and CDR3s of at least 7 amino acids were retained. The MANAFEST web app was used to pick out antigen-specific clonotypes by comparing their expansion in peptide wells with that in reference cultures. To count as positive, a clone had to show expansion at FDR<0.05 compared with the reference and with all other wells, an odds ratio above 5, and a frequency above 0.1% in two replicate wells. A clonotype was defined as cross-reactive if the clonotype was significantly expanded both in SARS-CoV-2 spike wells and in at least one common cold coronavirus spike condition. CDR3 similarity was assessed by Levenshtein distance using the stringdist R package, and unrooted trees were constructed with ape in R 3.6.1. TCRdb re-hosts the immuneACCESS table, in-frame sequences only. Its copies lack some clones; in the studies checked, an unresolved V gene accounts for under half of them, and the cause for the rest is not known. V, J and clone size are taken as reported in that table, and D and trimming were inferred from the DNA itself. This sample comprises 68,000 or so clones, over 70% of them detected only once. Jointly, the top ten make up 12% of the sample.

The V and J ends are trimmed by 4 bases and 2 bases, leaving 12 bases between them. Sequences SGHTA (CDR1) and FQGNSA (CDR2) are obtained from the germline V gene. The cysteine opens and the valine closes a CDR3 of 14 amino acids. Only the CDR3 portion is preserved as DNA: 42 bases, with reading frame beginning at the first base. In the ViraFEST assay, PBMC were stimulated with viral peptide pools, and antigen-specific CD4+ T cell clonotypes were then identified by expansion using TCR sequencing. After around ten days of culture, CD4+ T cells were isolated with the EasySep CD4+ T cell isolation kit. None of the healthy vaccine recipients had a prior SARS-CoV-2 infection, which was confirmed by nucleocapsid antibody tests that came back negative both before and after vaccination. Each well held 1.5 million to 2.5 million PBMC cultured in IMDM containing around 5% human AB serum, approximately 10 IU/ml IL-2 and gentamicin, along with roughly 10 ug/ml peptides. On days 3 and 7, half of the culture medium was replaced with fresh IL-2-containing medium. Unless noted otherwise, every peptide stimulation condition was cultured in triplicate wells. Using Ficoll-Paque Plus gradient centrifugation, PBMC were separated from whole blood and then either used fresh or cryopreserved at -140C. The overlapping peptide pools covered the spike proteins of SARS-CoV-2 as well as those of the common cold coronaviruses HCoV-NL63, HCoV-OC43 and HCoV-229E. The QIAamp micro DNA kit was used to extract genomic DNA from the cultured CD4+ T cells.

This specimen was CD4+ T cells from PBMCs cultured with SARS-CoV-2 spike peptides, taken before COVID-19 vaccination. Taken with the paper, the label for cell subset or site translates to: SARS-CoV-2 spike overlapping peptide pool stimulation. The source of this sequence is a human donor who received a COVID-19 vaccine. Recombination joined TRBV7-2 with TRBJ2-7, with TRBD2 as a weak D call on 7 bases. The nucleotides read TGTGCCAGCAGCTCACAGGGAGGGCCCTACGAGCAGTACGTC. Translated, it gives CASSSQGGPYEQYV.